One T cell receptor beta chain is described in this entry. This record belongs to a study of blood T cell repertoires in COVID-19. As for the study in general: Acute and convalescent COVID-19 specimens originated in the United States, Italy and Spain. Sources were T cells, B-cell-depleted T cells, or PBMCs; the material itself was cDNA or gDNA.

In the authors' workflow: Counts of nucleated cells, estimated from reference gene primer amplification, were obtained. The method was immunoSEQ multiplex PCR; TCRdb's version includes in-frame clones alone and lacks a portion of them. Clone size and V and J calls were adopted from that table, with D and trimming inferred from the DNA. The table has fewer than 70,000 clones, over 75% seen once. CDR1 and CDR2 from the germline V gene are SQVTM and ANQGSEA. The CDR3 consists of 11 residues. Deletions cut 1 base from V and 7 bases from J, with 4 bases between. Input material: peripheral blood. The chain employs TRBV29-1 and TRBJ2-2; D not resolved. The receptor was derived from an older man with acute or convalescent COVID-19. The chain's CDR3 is CSVEVGGELFF. CDR3 coding DNA: TGCAGCGTTGAAGTCGGCGGGGAGCTGTTTTTT.